This T cell receptor (beta chain) was profiled in a study of blood T cell repertoires in COVID-19. Study context: Donors in the United States, Italy and Spain gave samples during acute or convalescent COVID-19.

V lost 7 bases, J lost 4 bases, and 28 bases lay in between. Per the germline V gene, CDR1 is SGHVS and CDR2 is FNYEAQ. The CDR3 is made up of 18 amino acids. In terms of age and location, participants ranged from roughly 18 to 95 years and lived in around 22 US areas. Membership in each cohort depended on participant-reported clinical history. As originally analysed: Cell counts per sample came from amplifying reference gene primers. Only in-frame clones appear in the TCRdb table, and some are missing; sequencing was by immunoSEQ multiplex PCR. V and J calls and clone size follow that table, whereas D and trimming were derived from the DNA. The table records roughly 400,000 clones, approximately 92% of them present only once.

Sequencing was done on a sample of PBMCs or T cells enriched from blood (not recorded which). The chain couples TRBV7-6 to TRBJ1-2; tentative D call: TRBD1 (6 bases). The clonotype was recovered from a man aged 25 to 45 who had recovered from COVID-19. The CDR3 region is CASNSKGEWELSIYGYTF. The CDR3 nucleotides read TGTGCCAGCAACTCCAAGGGGGAATGGGAGTTGAGTATCTATGGCTACACCTTC.